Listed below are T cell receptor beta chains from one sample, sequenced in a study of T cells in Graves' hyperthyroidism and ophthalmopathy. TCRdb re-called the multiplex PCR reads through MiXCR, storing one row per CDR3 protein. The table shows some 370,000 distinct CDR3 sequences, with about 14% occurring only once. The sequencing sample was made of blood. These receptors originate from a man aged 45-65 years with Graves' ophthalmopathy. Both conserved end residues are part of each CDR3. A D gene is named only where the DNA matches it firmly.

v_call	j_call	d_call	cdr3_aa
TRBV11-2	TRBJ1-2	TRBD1	CASSLGRTGYGYTF
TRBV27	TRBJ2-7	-	CASRGQAGPAGEQYF
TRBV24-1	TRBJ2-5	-	CATSDPTGDQETQYF
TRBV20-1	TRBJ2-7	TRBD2	CSARSLAGGGEQYF
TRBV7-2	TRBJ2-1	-	CASSLVSGGPGGEQFF
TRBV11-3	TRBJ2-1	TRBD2	CASSFSGMCNEQFF
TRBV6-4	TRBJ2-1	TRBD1	CASSAVTGGFYNEQFF
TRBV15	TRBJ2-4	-	CATSRDRLRRLAASKNIQYF
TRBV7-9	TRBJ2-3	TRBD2	CASSLLATRDTQYF
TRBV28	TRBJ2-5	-	CASSLTGVGLETQYF
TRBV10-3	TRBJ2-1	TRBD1	CAISADRIHEQFF
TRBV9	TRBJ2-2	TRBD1	CASSPWDRGPGELFF
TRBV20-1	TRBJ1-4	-	CSASNIGRNEKLFF
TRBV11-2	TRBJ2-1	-	CASSLGGDFYNEQFF
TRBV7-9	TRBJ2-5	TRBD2	CASSPTGGRLPQETQYF
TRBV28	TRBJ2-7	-	CASSFGGISYEQYF
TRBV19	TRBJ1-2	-	CASRTGPGDGYTF
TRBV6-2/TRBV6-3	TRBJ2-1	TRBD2	CASHRASGGSYNEQFF
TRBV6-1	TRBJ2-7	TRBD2	CASSRKRGLATRSSEQYF
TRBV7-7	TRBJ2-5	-	CASSANRAQETQYF
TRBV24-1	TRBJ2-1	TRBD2	CATRTSGNNEQFF
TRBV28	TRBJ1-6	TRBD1	CASSPQDRNNSPLHF
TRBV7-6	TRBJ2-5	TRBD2	CASGEEEGLVQETQYF